This T cell receptor beta chain was sequenced in a study of cytomegalovirus exposure and HLA in healthy donors. A multiplex PCR was run with 60 Vbeta primers and 13 Jbeta primers. The table came from immunoSEQ multiplex PCR; TCRdb's copy has only in-frame clones and leaves some out. The profile covers about 190,000 clones, with roughly 75% appearing a single time and more than 4.5% taken by the ten largest. Germline assignment: CDR1 SGHNT and CDR2 YYREEE (reference sequence). V lost 4 bases and J lost 0, with 15 bases in between. The CDR3 is 16 amino acids. The clonotype comes from a man younger than 45 in good health and CMV-seropositive. The rearrangement joins TRBV5-4 to TRBJ2-3; D call uncertain. The sequenced sample consisted of PBMCs. Here the CDR3 reads CASSPPGLSSTDTQYF. The CDR3, as DNA: TGTGCCAGCAGCCCCCCCGGTCTGTCTAGCACAGATACGCAGTATTTT.